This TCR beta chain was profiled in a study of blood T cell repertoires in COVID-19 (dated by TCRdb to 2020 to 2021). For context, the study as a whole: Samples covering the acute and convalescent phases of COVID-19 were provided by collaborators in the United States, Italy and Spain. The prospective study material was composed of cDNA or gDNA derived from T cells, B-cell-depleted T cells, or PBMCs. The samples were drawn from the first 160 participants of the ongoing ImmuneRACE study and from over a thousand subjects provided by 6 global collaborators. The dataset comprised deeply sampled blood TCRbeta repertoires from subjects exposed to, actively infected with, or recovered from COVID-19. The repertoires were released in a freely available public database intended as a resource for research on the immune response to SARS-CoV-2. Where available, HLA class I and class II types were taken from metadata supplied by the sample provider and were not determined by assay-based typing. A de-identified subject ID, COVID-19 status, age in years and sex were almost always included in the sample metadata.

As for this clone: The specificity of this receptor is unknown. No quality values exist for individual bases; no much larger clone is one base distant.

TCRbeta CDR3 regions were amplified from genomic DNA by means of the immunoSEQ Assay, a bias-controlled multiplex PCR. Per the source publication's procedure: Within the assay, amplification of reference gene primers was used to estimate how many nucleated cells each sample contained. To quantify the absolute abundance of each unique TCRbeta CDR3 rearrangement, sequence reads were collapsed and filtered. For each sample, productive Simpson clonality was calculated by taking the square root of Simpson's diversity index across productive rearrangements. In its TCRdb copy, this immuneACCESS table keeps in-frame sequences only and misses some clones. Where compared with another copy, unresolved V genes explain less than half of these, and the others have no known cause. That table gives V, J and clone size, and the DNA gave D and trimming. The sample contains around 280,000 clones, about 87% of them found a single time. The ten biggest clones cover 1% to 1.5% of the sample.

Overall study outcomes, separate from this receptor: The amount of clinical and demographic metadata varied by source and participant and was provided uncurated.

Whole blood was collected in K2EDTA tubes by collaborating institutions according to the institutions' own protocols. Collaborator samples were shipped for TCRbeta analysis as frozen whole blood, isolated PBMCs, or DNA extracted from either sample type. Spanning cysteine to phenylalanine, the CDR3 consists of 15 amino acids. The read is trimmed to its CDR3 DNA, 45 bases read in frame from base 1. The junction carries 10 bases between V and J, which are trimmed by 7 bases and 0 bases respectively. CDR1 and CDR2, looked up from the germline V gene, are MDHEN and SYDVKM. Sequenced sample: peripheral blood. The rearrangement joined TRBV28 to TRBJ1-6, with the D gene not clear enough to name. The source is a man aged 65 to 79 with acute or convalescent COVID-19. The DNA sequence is TGTGCCAGCATTAGAGGGAGCTCCTATAATTCACCCCTCCACTTT. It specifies CASIRGSSYNSPLHF.